The sequence of this T cell receptor (beta chain) was determined in a study of blood T cell repertoires in COVID-19. Study as a whole: Sites across the United States, Italy and Spain contributed samples from acute and convalescent COVID-19. Nucleic acid was either cDNA or gDNA, and it came from T cells, B-cell-depleted T cells, or PBMCs.

This CDR3 spans 18 amino acids. Per the germline V gene, CDR1 is MDHEN and CDR2 is SYDVKM. The ends lost 4 bases at V and 5 bases at J; junction bases unmatched: 14. Per the study methods: Reference gene primer amplification gave estimated nucleated cell counts. Sequenced by immunoSEQ multiplex PCR; TCRdb stores in-frame clones only, minus some. V and J calls and clone size are copied from that table; D and trimming were computed from the DNA. The profile shows fewer than 200,000 clones, roughly four fifths of them singletons. This sequence was found in a woman older than 75 with acute or convalescent COVID-19. Sequences were obtained from peripheral blood. The V and J genes are TRBV28 and TRBJ1-2; 12 positions match TRBD1. The CDR3 is CASSSVHGTGGAGYGYTF. In DNA, the CDR3 is TGTGCCAGCAGTTCCGTCCACGGGACAGGGGGCGCGGGGTATGGCTACACCTTC.